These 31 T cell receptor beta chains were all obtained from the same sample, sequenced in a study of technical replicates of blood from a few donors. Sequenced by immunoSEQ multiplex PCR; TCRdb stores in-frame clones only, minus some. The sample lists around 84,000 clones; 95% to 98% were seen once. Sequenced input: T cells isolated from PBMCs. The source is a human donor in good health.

CDR3 protein: CASSIEGDSPDTYEQYF. For the CDR3, the DNA is TGTGCCAGTAGTATAGAAGGGGACAGCCCTGACACCTACGAGCAGTACTTC. This rearrangement joins TRBV19 to TRBJ2-7; TRBD1 matches at 7 bases. The CDR3 has 17 residues. The V gene's germline CDR1 is LNHDA and CDR2 SQIVND (reference sequence). V shed 0 bases, J shed 2 bases, and the junction held 10 bases outside the gene matches.

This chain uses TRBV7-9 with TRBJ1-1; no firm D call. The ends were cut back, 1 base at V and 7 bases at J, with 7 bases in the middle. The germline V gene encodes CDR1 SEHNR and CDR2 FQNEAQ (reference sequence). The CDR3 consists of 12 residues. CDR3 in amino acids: CASSLDGSEAFF. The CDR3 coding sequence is TGTGCCAGCAGCTTAGATGGCAGTGAAGCTTTCTTT.

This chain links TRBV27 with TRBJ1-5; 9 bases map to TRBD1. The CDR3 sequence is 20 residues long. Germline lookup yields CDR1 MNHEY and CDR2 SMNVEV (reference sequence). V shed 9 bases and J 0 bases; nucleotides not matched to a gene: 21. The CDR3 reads CASRQGENGRSVTSNQPQHF. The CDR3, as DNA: TGTGCCAGTAGACAGGGGGAAAATGGTCGCTCTGTCACTAGCAATCAGCCCCAGCATTTT.

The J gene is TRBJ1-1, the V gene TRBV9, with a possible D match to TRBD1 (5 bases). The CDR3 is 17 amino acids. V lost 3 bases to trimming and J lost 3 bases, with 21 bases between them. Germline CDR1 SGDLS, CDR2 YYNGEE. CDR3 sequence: CASSESRTQGGDTEAFF. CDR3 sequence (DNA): TGTGCCAGCAGCGAAAGTAGGACGCAGGGCGGGGACACTGAAGCTTTCTTT.

CDR3 in DNA: TGTGCCAGCAGCTTAGTTATCGAGACAGATACGCAGTATTTT. This translates into CASSLVIETDTQYF. This chain uses TRBV11-3 with TRBJ2-3; D is unresolved. This CDR3 is built from 14 residues. In germline, CDR1 is SGHNT, CDR2 YENEEA. V was pared by 1 base and J by 3 bases, with 8 bases between.

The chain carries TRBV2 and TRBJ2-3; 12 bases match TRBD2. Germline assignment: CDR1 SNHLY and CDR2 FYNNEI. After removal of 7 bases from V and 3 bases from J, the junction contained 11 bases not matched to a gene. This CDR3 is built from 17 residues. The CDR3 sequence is CASKGLAGGLGTDTQYF. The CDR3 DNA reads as TGTGCCAGCAAAGGCCTAGCGGGGGGGCTTGGTACAGATACGCAGTATTTT.

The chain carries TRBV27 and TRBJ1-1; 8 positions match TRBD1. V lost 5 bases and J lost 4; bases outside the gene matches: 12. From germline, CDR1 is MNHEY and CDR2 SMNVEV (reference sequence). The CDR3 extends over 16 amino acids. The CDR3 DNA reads TGTGCCAGCAGTCCTCGGACAGGGAGAAGGACCACTGAAGCTTTCTTT. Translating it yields CASSPRTGRRTTEAFF.

DNA for the CDR3: TGCGCCAGCAGCTTGGACAGGCACGGCTACACCTTC. Translating it yields CASSLDRHGYTF. The chain employs TRBV5-1 and TRBJ1-2; possibly TRBD1 for D (5 bases). CDR3 size: 12 residues. The V end lost 0 bases, the J end lost 8 bases, and 8 bases lay between the germline ends. Germline V gene sequence: CDR1 SGHRS, CDR2 YFSETQ.

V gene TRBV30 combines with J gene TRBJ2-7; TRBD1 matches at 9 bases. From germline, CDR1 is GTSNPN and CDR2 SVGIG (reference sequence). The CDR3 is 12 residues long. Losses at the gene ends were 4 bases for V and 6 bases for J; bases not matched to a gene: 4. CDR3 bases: TGTGCCTGGAACAGGGGGCTAGCCGAGCAGTACTTC. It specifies CAWNRGLAEQYF.

This CDR3 is CASSRKTKGDRDEKLFF. DNA of the CDR3: TGCGCCAGCAGCCGCAAAACAAAGGGGGACAGAGATGAAAAACTGTTTTTT. The chain joins TRBV4-1 to TRBJ1-4; 7 bases fit TRBD1. The CDR3 covers 17 residues. CDR1 and CDR2 (germline): MGHRA, YSYEKL. Trimming removed 4 bases from V and 6 bases from J; junction bases left unmatched: 14.

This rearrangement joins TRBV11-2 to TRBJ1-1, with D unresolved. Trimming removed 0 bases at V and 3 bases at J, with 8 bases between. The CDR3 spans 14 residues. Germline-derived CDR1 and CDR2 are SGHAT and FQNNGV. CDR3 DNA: TGTGCCAGCAGCTTAGAGAGGGCCTACACTGAAGCTTTCTTT. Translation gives CASSLERAYTEAFF. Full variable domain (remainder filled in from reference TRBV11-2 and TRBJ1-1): EAGVAQSPRYKIIEKRQSVAFWCNPISGHATLYWYQQILGQGPKLLIQFQNNGVVDDSQLPKDRFSAERLKGVDSTLKIQPAKLEDSAVYLCASSLERAYTEAFFGQGTRLTVV.

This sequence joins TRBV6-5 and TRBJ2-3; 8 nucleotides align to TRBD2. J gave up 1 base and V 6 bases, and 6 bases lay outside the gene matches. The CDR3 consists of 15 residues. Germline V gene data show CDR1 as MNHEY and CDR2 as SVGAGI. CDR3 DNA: TGTGCCAGCAGCCAGCGGGAGTCGGGCACAGATACGCAGTATTTT. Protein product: CASSQRESGTDTQYF.

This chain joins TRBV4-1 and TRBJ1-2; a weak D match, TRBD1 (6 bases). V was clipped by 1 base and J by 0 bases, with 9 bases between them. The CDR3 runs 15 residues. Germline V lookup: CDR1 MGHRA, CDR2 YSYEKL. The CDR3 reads CASSQVQGPNYGYTF. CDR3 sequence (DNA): TGCGCCAGCAGCCAAGTTCAGGGGCCTAACTATGGCTACACCTTC.

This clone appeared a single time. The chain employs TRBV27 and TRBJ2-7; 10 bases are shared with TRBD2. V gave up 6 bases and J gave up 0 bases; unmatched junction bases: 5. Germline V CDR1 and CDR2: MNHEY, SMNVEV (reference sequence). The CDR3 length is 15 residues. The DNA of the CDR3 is TGTGCCAGCAGGACAGCGGGAGGGCCCTCCTACGAGCAGTACTTC. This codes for CASRTAGGPSYEQYF.

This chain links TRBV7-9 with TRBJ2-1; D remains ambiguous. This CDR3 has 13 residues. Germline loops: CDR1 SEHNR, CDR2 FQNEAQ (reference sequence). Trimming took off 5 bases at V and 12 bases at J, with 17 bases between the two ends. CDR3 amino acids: CASSPLRLQGQFF. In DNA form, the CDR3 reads TGTGCCAGCAGCCCCCTCCGACTTCAAGGGCAGTTCTTC.

CDR3 protein: CASSPPQGSEVYGYTF. For the CDR3, the DNA is TGTGCCAGCAGCCCCCCACAGGGTTCAGAAGTGTATGGCTACACCTTC. The chain carries TRBV28 and TRBJ1-2, with a tentative D call TRBD1 (6 bases). V was clipped by 6 bases and J by 5 bases, with 22 bases between them. CDR1 is MDHEN and CDR2 is SYDVKM in the germline V gene. The CDR3 contains 16 residues.

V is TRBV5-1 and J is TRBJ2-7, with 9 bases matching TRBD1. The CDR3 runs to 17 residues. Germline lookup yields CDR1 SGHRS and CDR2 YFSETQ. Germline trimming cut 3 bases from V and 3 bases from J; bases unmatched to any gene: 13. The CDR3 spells CASSSGTGTNFGYEQYF. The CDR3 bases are TGCGCCAGCAGCTCCGGGACAGGGACCAATTTTGGCTACGAGCAGTACTTC.

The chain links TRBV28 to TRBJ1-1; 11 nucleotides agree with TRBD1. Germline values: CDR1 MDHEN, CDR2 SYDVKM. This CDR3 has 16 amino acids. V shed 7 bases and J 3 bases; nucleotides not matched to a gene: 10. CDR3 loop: CASIMDRGPVDTEAFF. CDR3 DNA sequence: TGTGCCAGCATTATGGACAGGGGGCCGGTGGACACTGAAGCTTTCTTT.

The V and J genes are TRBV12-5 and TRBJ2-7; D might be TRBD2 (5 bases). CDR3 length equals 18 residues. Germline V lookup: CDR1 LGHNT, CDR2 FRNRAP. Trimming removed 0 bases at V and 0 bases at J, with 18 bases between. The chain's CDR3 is CASGLVPGYTRDSYEQYF. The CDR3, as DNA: TGTGCTAGTGGTTTGGTCCCCGGTTATACGAGGGACTCCTACGAGCAGTACTTC.

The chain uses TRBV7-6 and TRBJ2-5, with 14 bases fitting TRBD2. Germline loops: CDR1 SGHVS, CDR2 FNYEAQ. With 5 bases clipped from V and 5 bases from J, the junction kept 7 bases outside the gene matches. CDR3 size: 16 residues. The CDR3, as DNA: TGTGCCAGCAGCGGGACTAGCGGGGGTTGGCGGGAGACCCAGTACTTC. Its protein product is CASSGTSGGWRETQYF.

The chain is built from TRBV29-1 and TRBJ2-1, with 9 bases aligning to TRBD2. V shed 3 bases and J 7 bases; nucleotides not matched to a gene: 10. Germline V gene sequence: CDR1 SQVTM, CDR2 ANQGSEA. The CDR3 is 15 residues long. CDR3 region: CSVEGLVREGNEQFF. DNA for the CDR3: TGCAGCGTTGAGGGCCTTGTGCGGGAGGGGAATGAGCAGTTCTTC.

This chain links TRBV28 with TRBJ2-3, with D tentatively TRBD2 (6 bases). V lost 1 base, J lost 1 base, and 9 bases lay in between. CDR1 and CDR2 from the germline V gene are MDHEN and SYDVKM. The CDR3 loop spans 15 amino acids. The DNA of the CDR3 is TGTGCCAGCAGTTTATTGTCGGGAGGCACAGATACGCAGTATTTT. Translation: CASSLLSGGTDTQYF.

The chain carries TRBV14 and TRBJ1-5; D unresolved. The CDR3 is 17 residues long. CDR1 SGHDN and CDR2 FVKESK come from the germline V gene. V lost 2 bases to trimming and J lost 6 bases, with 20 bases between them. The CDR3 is CASSQLWVLGVGQPQHF. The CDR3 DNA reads TGTGCCAGCAGCCAACTGTGGGTGTTGGGCGTGGGTCAGCCCCAGCATTTT.

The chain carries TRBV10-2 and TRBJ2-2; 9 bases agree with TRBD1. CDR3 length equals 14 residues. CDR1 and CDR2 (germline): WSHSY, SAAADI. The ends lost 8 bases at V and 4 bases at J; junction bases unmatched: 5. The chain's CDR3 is CASRTGGSTGELFF. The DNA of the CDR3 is TGCGCCAGCCGTACAGGGGGCAGCACCGGGGAGCTGTTTTTT.

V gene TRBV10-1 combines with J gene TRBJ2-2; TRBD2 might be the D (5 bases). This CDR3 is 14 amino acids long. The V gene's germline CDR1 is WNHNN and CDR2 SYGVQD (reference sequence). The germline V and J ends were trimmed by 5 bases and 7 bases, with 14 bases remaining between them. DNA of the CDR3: TGCGCCAGCAGTTCGGACTTGAGGATCGGGGAGCTGTTTTTT. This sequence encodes CASSSDLRIGELFF.

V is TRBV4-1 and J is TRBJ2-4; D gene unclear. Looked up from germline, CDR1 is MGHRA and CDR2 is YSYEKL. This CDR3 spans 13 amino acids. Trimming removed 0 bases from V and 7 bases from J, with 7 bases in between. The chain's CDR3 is CASSQELVNIQYF. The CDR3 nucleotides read TGCGCCAGCAGCCAAGAACTCGTGAACATTCAGTACTTC.

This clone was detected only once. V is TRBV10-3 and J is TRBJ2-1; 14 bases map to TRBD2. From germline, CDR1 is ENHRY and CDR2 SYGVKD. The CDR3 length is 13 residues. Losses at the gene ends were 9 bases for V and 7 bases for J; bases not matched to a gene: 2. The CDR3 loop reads CAIRTSGGNEQFF. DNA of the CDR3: TGTGCCATTAGGACTAGCGGGGGGAATGAGCAGTTCTTC.

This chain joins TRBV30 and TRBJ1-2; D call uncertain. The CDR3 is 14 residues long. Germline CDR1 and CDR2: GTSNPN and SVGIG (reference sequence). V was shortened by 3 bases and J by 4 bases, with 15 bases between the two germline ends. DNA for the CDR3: TGTGCCTGGAGAGTAACTGGACTGATCTATGGCTACACCTTC. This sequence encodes CAWRVTGLIYGYTF.

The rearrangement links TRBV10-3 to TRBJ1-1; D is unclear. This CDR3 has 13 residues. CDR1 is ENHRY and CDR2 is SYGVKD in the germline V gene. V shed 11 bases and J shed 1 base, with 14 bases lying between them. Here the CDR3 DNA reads TGTGCCGCCCGGAGCCTGTCGAACACTGAAGCTTTCTTT. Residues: CAARSLSNTEAFF.

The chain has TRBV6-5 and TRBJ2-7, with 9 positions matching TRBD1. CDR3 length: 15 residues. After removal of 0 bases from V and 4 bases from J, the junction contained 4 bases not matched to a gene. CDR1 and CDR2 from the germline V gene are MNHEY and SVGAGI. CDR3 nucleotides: TGTGCCAGCAGTTACTCGACAGGGGGAGGTTACGAGCAGTACTTC. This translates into CASSYSTGGGYEQYF.

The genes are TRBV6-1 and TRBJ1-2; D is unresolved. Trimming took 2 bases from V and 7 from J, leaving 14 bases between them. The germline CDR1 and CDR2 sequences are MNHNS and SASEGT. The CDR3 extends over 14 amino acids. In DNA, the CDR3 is TGTGCCAGCAGTGAACGAGGTGGCTTGGGTGGCTACACCTTC. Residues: CASSERGGLGGYTF.